This TCR beta chain was recovered during a study of blood T cell repertoires in COVID-19. On the study more broadly: PBMCs, B-cell-depleted T cells, or T cells were the source of the cDNA or gDNA that made up the material.

Original processing notes: Nucleated cell number was recorded as an estimate derived from reference gene primer amplification. This table comes from immunoSEQ multiplex PCR, and its TCRdb copy is limited to in-frame clones, with some not included. V, J and clone size derive from that table, while D and trimming were established from the DNA sequence. This sample yields 200,000 to 250,000 clones, of which 86% are seen a single time; roughly an eighth belongs to the top ten. This CDR3 has 16 residues. V trimming: 4 bases; J trimming: 7 bases; junction bases outside the gene matches: 14. Germline assignment: CDR1 SGHNT and CDR2 YYREEE (reference sequence).

The rearrangement joins TRBV5-4 to TRBJ2-5; 9 bases are shared with TRBD2. This clonotype was obtained from a man at least 80 years old with acute or convalescent COVID-19. Sequences were obtained from peripheral blood. The CDR3 reads CASSQIVGGRAGTQYF. The CDR3 bases are TGTGCCAGCAGCCAAATTGTCGGCGGGAGGGCCGGGACCCAGTACTTC.